What follows is one T cell receptor beta chain and its context. Its antigen remains undetermined. No per-base quality is available; no much larger clone lies one base away. RNA was extracted using the RNeasy kit, and roughly 0.5 to 1 microgram was reverse transcribed with random hexamers. The immunoSEQ multiplex PCR assay, covering 54 Vbeta and 13 Jbeta segments, was used to amplify TCR beta CDR3 regions. PCR amplification bias was corrected using a synthetic template baseline for primer optimization and computational correction. The paper's data handling went like this. Reads were assigned to V, D and J genes according to IMGT and analyzed in immunoSEQ Analyzer, with only productive sequences retained. To calculate clonality, Shannon entropy was normalized by log2 of the number of productive unique sequences and then subtracted from one. For each patient and control, public and private clones were evaluated within the 100 most prevalent clones. Susac-specific clones were defined as absent from healthy and MS cohorts, around 970 published viral clones and other ImmuneACCESS disease sequences. TCRdb cleaned the public reads at Q25 with fastp, built clones with MiXCR and kept in-frame beta chains. All rows with the same CDR3 protein become a single entry with the most common DNA and genes. The authors' filters were not applied to this entry. The sample records 120,000 or so distinct CDR3 sequences, around 94% of which are singletons. The top ten constitute about 0.2% of the sample.

Including cysteine and phenylalanine, the CDR3 has 16 amino acids. The kept DNA is CDR3 alone, 48 bases in frame from the first base. V and J lose 3 bases and 2 bases, and a span of 17 bases separates them. This specimen belongs to a study of CD8 T cells in Susac syndrome (dated by TCRdb to the late 2010s). Notes on the research overall: Of the Susac syndrome patients who were sequenced, eight or nine were in clinical remission while roughly six had clinically active disease. At blood withdrawal, Susac syndrome patients were therapy-naive, treated with corticosteroids (with IVIg additionally given to some), or treated with IVIg alone. Repertoire sequencing was used to test whether CD8+ T cell activation and differentiation in Susac syndrome was antigen driven. The clonality of the CD8+ T cell repertoire was compared across approximately 12 healthy donors, some 14 Susac syndrome patients and around 16 multiple sclerosis patients. Broader findings and caveats from the paper: Clonal expansion was observed in Susac syndrome CD8+ repertoires, with the highest expansion in CD8+ TEMRA cells and greater expansion in clinically active than in remitting patients. The TCR sequencing and HLA analysis was acknowledged to have included a relatively small number of individuals. Some 15 and five Susac-specific public clones were found in the total CD8+ and CD8+ TEMRA repertoires, respectively.

Peripheral blood CD8+ and CD4+ T cells from healthy donors, Susac syndrome patients and multiple sclerosis patients were profiled by high-throughput TCR beta sequencing. Recently defined diagnostic criteria for definite or probable disease were met by the Susac syndrome patients. Bulk CD8+ and CD4+ T cells were purified magnetically by negative isolation, whereas CD8+ TEMRA cells were enriched by FACS. Blood was collected in EDTA tubes and processed within 24 hours, with PBMCs isolated through density gradient centrifugation. PBMCs intended for TCR sequencing were cryopreserved in liquid nitrogen and were subsequently thawed in a 37 degrees C water bath. Purity of sorted or isolated CD4+, CD8+ and CD8+ TEMRA cells was at least 90%.

The TCR was taken from a human donor with Susac syndrome. The V and J segments used are TRBV12-3 or TRBV12-4 and TRBJ2-7; the D region possibly corresponds to TRBD2 (6 bases align). The sequencing sample was made of CD8+ T cells from PBMCs. The DNA reads TGTGCCAGCAGTTTGTCTAATGGACCGGGGGCCTACGAGCAGTACTTC. This codes for CASSLSNGPGAYEQYF.